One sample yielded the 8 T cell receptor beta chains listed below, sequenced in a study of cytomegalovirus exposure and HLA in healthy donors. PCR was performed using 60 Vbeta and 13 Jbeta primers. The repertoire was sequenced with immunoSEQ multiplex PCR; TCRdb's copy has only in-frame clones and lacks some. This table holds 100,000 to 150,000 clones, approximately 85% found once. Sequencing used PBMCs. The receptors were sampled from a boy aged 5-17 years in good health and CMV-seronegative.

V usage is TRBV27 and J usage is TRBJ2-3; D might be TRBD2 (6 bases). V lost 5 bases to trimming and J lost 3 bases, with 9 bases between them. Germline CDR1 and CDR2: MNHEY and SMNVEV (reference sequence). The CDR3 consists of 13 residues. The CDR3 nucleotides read TGTGCCAGCAGTATAGCGGCTACAGATACGCAGTATTTT. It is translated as CASSIAATDTQYF.

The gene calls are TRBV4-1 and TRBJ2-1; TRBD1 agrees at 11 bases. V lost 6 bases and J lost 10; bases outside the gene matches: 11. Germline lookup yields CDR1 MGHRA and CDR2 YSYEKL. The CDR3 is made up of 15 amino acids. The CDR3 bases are TGCGCCAGCAGGGAAGGACAGGGGGCGAGAGGGGAGCAGTTCTTC. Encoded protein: CASREGQGARGEQFF.

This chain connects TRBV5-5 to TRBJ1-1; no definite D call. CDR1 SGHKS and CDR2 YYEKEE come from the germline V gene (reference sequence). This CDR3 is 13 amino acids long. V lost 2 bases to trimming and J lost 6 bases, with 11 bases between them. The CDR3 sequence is CASSFQVNPEAFF. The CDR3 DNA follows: TGTGCCAGCAGCTTCCAGGTGAATCCTGAAGCTTTCTTT.

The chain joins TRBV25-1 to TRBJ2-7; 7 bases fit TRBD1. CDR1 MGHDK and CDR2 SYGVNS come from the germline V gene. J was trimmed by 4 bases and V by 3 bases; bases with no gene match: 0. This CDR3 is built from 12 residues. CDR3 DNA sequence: TGTGCCAGCAGTGAGGGACAGTACGAGCAGTACTTC. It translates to CASSEGQYEQYF.

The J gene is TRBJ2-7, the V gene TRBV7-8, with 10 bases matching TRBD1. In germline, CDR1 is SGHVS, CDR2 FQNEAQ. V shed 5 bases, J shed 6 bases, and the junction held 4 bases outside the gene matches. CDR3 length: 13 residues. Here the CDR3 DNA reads TGTGCCAGCAGCCCGAGGGACAGGGGCGAGCAGTACTTC. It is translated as CASSPRDRGEQYF.

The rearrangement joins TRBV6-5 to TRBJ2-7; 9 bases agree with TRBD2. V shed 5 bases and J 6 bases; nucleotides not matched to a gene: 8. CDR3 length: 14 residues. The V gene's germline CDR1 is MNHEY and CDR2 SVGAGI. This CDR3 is CASSPLAGSVEQYF. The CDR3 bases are TGTGCCAGCAGTCCTCTAGCGGGATCTGTCGAGCAGTACTTC.

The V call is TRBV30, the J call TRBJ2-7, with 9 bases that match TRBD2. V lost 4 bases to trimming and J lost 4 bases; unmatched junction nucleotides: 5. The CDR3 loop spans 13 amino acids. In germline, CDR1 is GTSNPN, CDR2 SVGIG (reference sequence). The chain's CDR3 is CAWTSGNMYEQYF. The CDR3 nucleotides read TGTGCCTGGACTAGCGGGAATATGTACGAGCAGTACTTC.

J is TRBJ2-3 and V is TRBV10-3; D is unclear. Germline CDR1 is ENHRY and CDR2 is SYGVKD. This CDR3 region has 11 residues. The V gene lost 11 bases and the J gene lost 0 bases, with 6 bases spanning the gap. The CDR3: CAVQSTDTQYF. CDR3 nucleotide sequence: TGTGCCGTTCAAAGCACAGATACGCAGTATTTT.